This T cell receptor (beta chain) was retrieved from a study of metastatic and nonmetastatic thyroid tumors. This clone was observed at least ten times. None of the patients had undergone any treatment ahead of thyroid surgery. TCRdb re-processed the PCR reads through MiXCR. Among 25,000 to 35,000 clones listed, around 25% were seen once. Trimming shortened V by 3 bases and J by 5 bases, and 5 bases separated the two germline ends. The CDR3 length is 12 residues. The TCR originated in a female donor with papillary thyroid cancer or a benign thyroid nodule (not recorded which). Some clones in this sample may be carry-over from other donors' samples. This chain links TRBV12-3 or TRBV12-4 with TRBJ1-5; D not certain. Sequenced sample: blood. The CDR3 is CASSFMDQPQHF. The CDR3, as DNA: TGTGCCAGCAGTTTTATGGATCAGCCCCAGCATTTT.